These T cell receptor beta chains were read from a single sample in a study of blood T cell repertoires in COVID-19. TCRdb keeps only in-frame clones here, not all; method: immunoSEQ multiplex PCR. Of around 290,000 clones in the sample, approximately 93% were seen once. What was sequenced was peripheral blood. The origin of the receptors is a woman in her 30s with COVID-19, enrolled during active disease. The conserved cysteine and the conserved F or W are not part of the CDR3 here. D genes are given only for firm matches.

d_gene,j_gene,v_gene,CDR3aa
-,TRBJ2-2,TRBV19,ASSIVTGNTGELF
TRBD1,TRBJ1-1,TRBV11-2,ASSRGQGEWNTEAF
TRBD1,TRBJ1-1,TRBV6-5,ASVLGTGRTEAF
TRBD2,TRBJ2-1,TRBV6-4,ASSDGLAGANEQF
-,TRBJ1-1,TRBV25-1,ASSEDWGRSTEAF
TRBD2,TRBJ2-1,TRBV7-8,ASSIGTTSVSYNEQF
TRBD1,TRBJ1-1,TRBV5-1,ASSGADRDYTEAF
TRBD1,TRBJ2-7,TRBV5-1,ASSLGGTALYEQY
TRBD1,TRBJ1-4,TRBV30,AWSVGDRRAEKLF
-,TRBJ1-1,TRBV7-2,ASSLGGTQNTEAF
-,TRBJ2-7,TRBV27,ASSLEADYEQY
-,TRBJ2-5,TRBV11-2,ASSPLAAQETQY
-,TRBJ2-6,TRBV10-3,AISATQGSGANVLT
TRBD1,TRBJ2-5,TRBV2,ANYDRGRQTQY
TRBD1,TRBJ1-2,TRBV5-1,ASSLGQGGRGYT
TRBD1,TRBJ1-1,TRBV5-1,ASSAYGQALEAF
TRBD1,TRBJ2-3,TRBV19,ASSPRQGAAADTQY